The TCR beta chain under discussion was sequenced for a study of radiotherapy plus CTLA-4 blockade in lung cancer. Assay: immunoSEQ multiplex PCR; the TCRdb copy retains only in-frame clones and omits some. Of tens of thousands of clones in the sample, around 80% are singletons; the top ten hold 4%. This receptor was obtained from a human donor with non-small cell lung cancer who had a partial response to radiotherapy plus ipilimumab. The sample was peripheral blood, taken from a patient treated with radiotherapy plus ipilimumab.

DNA for the CDR3: TGTGCCACTAAAGGGATTGGGGGCCCCGGCACAGATACGCAGTATTTT. Residues: CATKGIGGPGTDTQYF. The V call is TRBV19, the J call TRBJ2-3; possible D gene TRBD1, 6 bases. CDR3 length: 16 residues. Germline CDR1 LNHDA, CDR2 SQIVND (reference sequence). Trimming removed 10 bases from V and 1 base from J, with 21 bases in between.